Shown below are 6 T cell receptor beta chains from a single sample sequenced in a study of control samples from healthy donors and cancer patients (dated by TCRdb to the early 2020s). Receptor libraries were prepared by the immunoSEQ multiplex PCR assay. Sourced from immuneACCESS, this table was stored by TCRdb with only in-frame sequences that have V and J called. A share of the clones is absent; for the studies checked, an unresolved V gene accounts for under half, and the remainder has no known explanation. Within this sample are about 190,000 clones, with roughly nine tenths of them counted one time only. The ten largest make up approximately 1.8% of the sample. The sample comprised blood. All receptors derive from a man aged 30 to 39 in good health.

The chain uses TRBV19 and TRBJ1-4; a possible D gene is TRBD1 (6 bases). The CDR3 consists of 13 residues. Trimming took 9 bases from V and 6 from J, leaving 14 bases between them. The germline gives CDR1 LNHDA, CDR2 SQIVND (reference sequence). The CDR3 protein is CASRDNSDEKLFF. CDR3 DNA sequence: TGTGCCAGCAGGGACAATTCGGATGAAAAACTGTTTTTT. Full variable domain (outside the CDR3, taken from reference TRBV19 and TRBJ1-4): DGGITQSPKYLFRKEGQNVTLSCEQNLNHDAMYWYRQDPGQGLRLIYYSQIVNDFQKGDIAEGYSVSREKKESFPLTVTSAQKNPTAFYLCASRDNSDEKLFFGSGTQLSVL.

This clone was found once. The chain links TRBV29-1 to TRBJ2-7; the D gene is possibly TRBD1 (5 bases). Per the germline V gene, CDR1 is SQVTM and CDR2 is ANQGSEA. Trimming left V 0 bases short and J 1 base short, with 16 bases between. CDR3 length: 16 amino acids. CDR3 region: CSVEESQGFGSYEQYF. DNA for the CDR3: TGCAGCGTTGAAGAAAGTCAGGGCTTCGGTTCCTACGAGCAGTACTTC.

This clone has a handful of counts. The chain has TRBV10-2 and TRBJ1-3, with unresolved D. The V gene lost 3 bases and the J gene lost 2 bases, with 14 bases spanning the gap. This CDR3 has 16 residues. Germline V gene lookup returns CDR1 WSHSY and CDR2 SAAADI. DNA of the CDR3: TGCGCCAGCAGTGAATTCCCGGGTAGCCCTGGAAACACCATATATTTT. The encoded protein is CASSEFPGSPGNTIYF.

The CDR3 nucleotides read TGTGCCAGTAGTATATCAGTACTGCTCTCTGGGGCCAACGTCCTGACTTTC. Its translation: CASSISVLLSGANVLTF. The chain recombines TRBV19 with TRBJ2-6; D is unclear. The CDR3 covers 17 residues. The germline CDR1 and CDR2 sequences are LNHDA and SQIVND (reference sequence). Deletions cut 2 bases from V and 0 bases from J, with 11 bases between.

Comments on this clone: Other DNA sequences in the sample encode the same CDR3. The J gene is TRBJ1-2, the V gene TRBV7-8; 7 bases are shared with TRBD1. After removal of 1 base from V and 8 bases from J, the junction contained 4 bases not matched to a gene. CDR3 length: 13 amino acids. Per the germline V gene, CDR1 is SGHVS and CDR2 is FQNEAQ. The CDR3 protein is CASSLEGAGGYTF. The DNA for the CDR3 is TGTGCCAGCAGCTTAGAGGGGGCGGGGGGCTACACCTTC.

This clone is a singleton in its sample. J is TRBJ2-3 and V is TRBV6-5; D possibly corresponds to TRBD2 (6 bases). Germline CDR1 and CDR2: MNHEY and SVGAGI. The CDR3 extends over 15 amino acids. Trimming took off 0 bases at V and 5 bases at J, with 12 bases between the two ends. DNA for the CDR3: TGTGCCAGCAGTTACTCGGAGGGAAGAGGAGATACGCAGTATTTT. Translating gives CASSYSEGRGDTQYF.